The TCR beta chain under discussion was sequenced for a study of T cells after yellow fever vaccination. Study at large: Libraries from low-cell-number fractions were prepared with the SMART-Seq v4 Ultra Low Input RNA kit.

Production of TCR cDNA was by 5'RACE template switching, which also added a universal primer site and UMIs. MiXCR, applied by TCRdb to the 5' RACE reads, yields one record per CDR3 protein. The profile shows about 160,000 distinct CDR3 sequences, around 7.2% of them singletons. This clonotype was seen a few times. Its antigen is as yet unknown. The CDR3 loop spans 15 amino acids. Trimming cost V 0 bases and J 5 bases, with 16 bases left between them. The germline gives CDR1 DFQATT, CDR2 SNEGSKA (reference sequence). Study-level points and caveats: Repertoires obtained by FACS sorting could include abundant clonotypes that entered as contaminants from the bulk population. Subsequent to the booster, the majority of primary-vaccination clones reappeared (around 96% CD4, approximately 90% CD8).

This chain connects TRBV20-1 to TRBJ1-2; a possible D gene is TRBD1 (6 bases). Source: CD4+ T cells sorted from PBMCs, taken 5 days after the first yellow fever vaccination. This receptor was identified in a man aged 18-30 years who received the YFV17D yellow fever vaccine. For the CDR3, the DNA is TGCAGTGCTAGAGACCCGACAGGCCGTGCGTATGGCTACACCTTC. This sequence encodes CSARDPTGRAYGYTF.